Each of the 14 T cell receptor beta chains below was sequenced from the same sample in a study of T cell responses to AZD1222 COVID-19 vaccine. Sequenced by immunoSEQ multiplex PCR; TCRdb stores in-frame clones only, minus some. The top ten clones hold 25% to 30% of a sample with 75,000 to 85,000 clones, approximately 80% of them seen once. The specimen comprised peripheral blood, sampled 28 days after the second dose of the MenACWY control vaccine. The receptors derive from an adult who received the MenACWY meningococcal vaccine as a control.

A few counts support this clone. The genes are TRBV15 and TRBJ2-3; 12 bases map to TRBD2. Germline CDR1 LNHNV, CDR2 YYDKDF (reference sequence). V was clipped by 3 bases and J by 1 base; unmatched bases: 5. The CDR3 is 17 amino acids. This CDR3 is CATSSPGTSGRTDTQYF. In nucleotides, the CDR3 is TGTGCCACCAGCAGCCCCGGGACTAGCGGGCGCACAGATACGCAGTATTTT.

This clone was observed at least ten times. The chain recombines TRBV19 with TRBJ2-2; D gene unclear. The CDR3 has 13 amino acids. Germline V CDR1 and CDR2: LNHDA, SQIVND (reference sequence). V lost 5 bases and J 2 bases, leaving 6 bases between the germline ends. CDR3 DNA sequence: TGTGCCAGTAGTCAAAGAAACACCGGGGAGCTGTTTTTT. It encodes CASSQRNTGELFF.

The chain links TRBV19 to TRBJ2-2; D unresolved. CDR1 LNHDA and CDR2 SQIVND come from the germline V gene (reference sequence). The CDR3 sequence is 16 residues long. The V end lost 3 bases, the J end lost 2 bases, and 13 bases lay between the germline ends. The CDR3 loop is CASSIAGPSNTGELFF. The CDR3 DNA sequence: TGTGCCAGTAGTATTGCCGGGCCCTCAAACACCGGGGAGCTGTTTTTT.

The rearrangement links TRBV27 to TRBJ1-5, with D unclear. The germline CDR1 and CDR2 sequences are MNHEY and SMNVEV (reference sequence). Trimming removed 8 bases at V and 5 bases at J, with 4 bases between. This CDR3 comprises 10 residues. The DNA for the CDR3 is TGTGCCAGCGGCTATCAGCCCCAGCATTTT. It translates to CASGYQPQHF.

This chain connects TRBV7-6 to TRBJ2-1; no clear D gene. This CDR3 is built from 15 residues. V was shortened by 4 bases and J by 4 bases, with 14 bases between the two germline ends. Looked up from germline, CDR1 is SGHVS and CDR2 is FNYEAQ. This CDR3 reads CASSSDMSSYNEQFF. The CDR3 bases are TGTGCCAGCAGCTCCGATATGAGCTCTTACAATGAGCAGTTCTTC.

The V gene is TRBV7-2, the J gene TRBJ1-1; possible D gene TRBD1, 5 bases. Germline V gene lookup returns CDR1 SGHTA and CDR2 FQGNSA. The ends were cut back, 5 bases at V and 7 bases at J, with 11 bases in the middle. This CDR3 has 12 amino acids. This chain's CDR3 is CASSRGVGEAFF. In DNA form, the CDR3 reads TGTGCCAGCAGCCGGGGGGTGGGTGAAGCTTTCTTT.

The chain is built from TRBV11-2 and TRBJ1-1, with unresolved D. The CDR3 contains 14 residues. Germline V CDR1 and CDR2: SGHAT, FQNNGV. With 6 bases removed from V and 0 bases from J, the gap between germline ends came to 11 bases. Here the CDR3 reads CASRAGGMNTEAFF. CDR3 coding DNA: TGTGCCAGCAGGGCAGGCGGTATGAACACTGAAGCTTTCTTT.

The chain joins TRBV28 to TRBJ2-5; TRBD2 aligns across 12 bases. CDR1 is MDHEN, CDR2 SYDVKM, per germline. With 6 bases clipped from V and 4 bases from J, the junction kept 6 bases outside the gene matches. The CDR3 length is 15 residues. Written as DNA, the CDR3 is TGTGCCAGCAGATCAAGACTAGCGGGAGTAGAGACCCAGTACTTC. This codes for CASRSRLAGVETQYF.

The chain combines TRBV2 with TRBJ2-2, with D hard to call. The CDR3 contains 13 residues. V was pared by 6 bases and J by 1 base, with 6 bases between. The V gene's germline CDR1 is SNHLY and CDR2 FYNNEI. DNA for the CDR3: TGTGCCAGCAGGTCTGAGAACACCGGGGAGCTGTTTTTT. This sequence encodes CASRSENTGELFF.

This clone was seen at least ten times. The rearrangement links TRBV7-3 to TRBJ2-2, with D uncertain. CDR3 length: 14 amino acids. The V end lost 3 bases, the J end lost 6 bases, and 11 bases lay between the germline ends. Germline lookup yields CDR1 SGHTA and CDR2 FQGTGA. In nucleotides, the CDR3 is TGTGCCAGCAGCTTGAGTAGTGGGGCCGGGGAGCTGTTTTTT. Amino acids: CASSLSSGAGELFF.

In DNA, the CDR3 is TGTGCCAGCAGTGAAGGTCCCGGGAGCAATCAGCCCCAGCATTTT. Its translation: CASSEGPGSNQPQHF. The chain employs TRBV2 and TRBJ1-5; the D is unclear. Germline lookup yields CDR1 SNHLY and CDR2 FYNNEI. Trimming removed 1 base from V and 1 base from J, with 8 bases in between. The CDR3 totals 15 residues.

CDR3 sequence reads: CASSFRGRNTEAFF. Here the CDR3 DNA reads TGTGCCAGCAGCTTTCGTGGCAGGAACACTGAAGCTTTCTTT. V gene TRBV3-1 (or the pseudogene TRBV3-2) combines with J gene TRBJ1-1; no clear D. The V gene lost 5 bases and the J gene lost 1 base, with 11 bases spanning the gap. The CDR3 is 14 amino acids. In germline, CDR1 is LGHDT, CDR2 YNNKEL (reference sequence).

The chain recombines TRBV28 with TRBJ1-4, with 7 bases fitting TRBD1. The germline gives CDR1 MDHEN, CDR2 SYDVKM. Trimming at V came to 6 bases and at J to 0 bases, leaving 16 bases not matched to a gene. The CDR3 runs to 19 residues. The DNA for the CDR3 is TGTGCCAGCAGCGACGACGAGGGGGCGGTATATGCAACTAATGAAAAACTGTTTTTT. It is translated as CASSDDEGAVYATNEKLFF.

This clone was detected only a few times. The V gene is TRBV11-2, the J gene TRBJ2-3; TRBD1 is a possible D gene (6 bases). The CDR3 runs 16 residues. Between the trimmed V and J ends, which lost 5 bases and 2 bases, there was a span of 17 bases. Germline CDR1 SGHAT, CDR2 FQNNGV. For the CDR3, the DNA is TGTGCCAGCAGCCCGCAGGGGCTCATCCCCACAGATACGCAGTATTTT. Residues: CASSPQGLIPTDTQYF.